Listed below are T cell receptor beta chains from one sample, sequenced in a study of shared T cell receptors in the human thymus. Repertoires were generated with immunoSEQ multiplex PCR, while TCRdb's copy carries only in-frame clones and drops some. The sample lists under 850,000 clones, around 89% occurring once. These sequences were also reported in another study, on human thymus T cells.

The sample comprised thymocytes. These receptors all come from a boy in the first two years of life with a congenital heart defect. CDR3s include the opening cysteine and the closing phenylalanine or tryptophan. D genes are given only for firm matches. Clone size is given for some rows only: seen once, a few or many times, or a class if the clone is expanded.

CDR3	DNA	D	V	length	size	J
CASSVAPGNTIYF	TGTGCCAGCAGCGTGGCTCCTGGAAACACCATATATTTT	NA	TRBV9	13	NA	TRBJ1-3
CASSPKDRVVYNEQFF	TGTGCCAGCAGTCCCAAGGACAGGGTGGTCTACAATGAGCAGTTCTTC	TRBD1	TRBV28	16	NA	TRBJ2-1
CASSGGRGEKLFF	TGTGCCAGCTCCGGGGGGCGGGGTGAAAAACTGTTTTTT	NA	TRBV7-9	13	NA	TRBJ1-4
CASSLNGKMTYEQYF	TGTGCCAGCAGTTTAAACGGGAAGATGACCTACGAGCAGTACTTC	NA	TRBV27	15	once	TRBJ2-7
CSVGADEQYF	TGCAGTGTGGGGGCGGACGAGCAGTACTTC	NA	TRBV20-1	10	NA	TRBJ2-7
CASSQPGQGRFGGEKLFF	TGTGCCAGCAGCCAACCGGGACAGGGAAGGTTCGGAGGTGAAAAACTGTTTTTT	TRBD1	TRBV4-2	18	NA	TRBJ1-4
CASRPDWDSPYEQYF	TGTGCCAGTAGGCCTGACTGGGACAGTCCCTACGAGCAGTACTTC	TRBD1	TRBV19	15	NA	TRBJ2-7
CASSLAALVTEAFF	TGTGCCAGCAGCTTGGCAGCGTTGGTGACTGAAGCTTTCTTT	NA	TRBV5-8	14	NA	TRBJ1-1
CASSERGPGANVLTF	TGTGCCAGCAGTGAGCGGGGGCCTGGGGCCAACGTCCTGACTTTC	NA	TRBV6-4	15	NA	TRBJ2-6
CASGLYTQYF	TGTGCCAGCGGCCTCTATACGCAGTATTTT	NA	TRBV27	10	NA	TRBJ2-3
CASSQGERGLGSTDTQYF	TGCGCCAGCAGCCAAGGGGAGCGGGGGCTCGGCAGCACAGATACGCAGTATTTT	TRBD2	TRBV4-3	18	NA	TRBJ2-3
CASSPNRDRTNTGELFF	TGTGCCAGCAGCCCCAACCGGGACAGGACGAACACCGGGGAGCTGTTTTTT	TRBD1	TRBV9	17	NA	TRBJ2-2
CASSLGRQPDNEQFF	TGCGCCAGCAGCTTAGGTCGACAACCTGACAATGAGCAGTTCTTC	NA	TRBV5-1	15	NA	TRBJ2-1
CASSVGIAGGLNEQFF	TGTGCCAGCAGCGTAGGTATAGCGGGAGGCCTCAATGAGCAGTTCTTC	TRBD2	TRBV9	16	once	TRBJ2-1
CASSQDGAGSSYEQYF	TGCGCCAGCAGCCAAGATGGAGCGGGAAGCTCCTACGAGCAGTACTTC	TRBD2	TRBV4-3	16	NA	TRBJ2-7
CASSLNKTGGVDTQYF	TGTGCCAGCAGCTTAAACAAGACAGGGGGCGTAGATACGCAGTATTTT	TRBD1	TRBV7-8	16	few	TRBJ2-3
CASSPRHHSNQPQHF	TGTGCCAGCAGCCCGCGACATCATAGCAATCAGCCCCAGCATTTT	NA	TRBV4-2	15	NA	TRBJ1-5
CASSINGRTDTQYF	TGTGCCAGTAGTATCAACGGGAGGACAGATACGCAGTATTTT	TRBD2	TRBV19	14	NA	TRBJ2-3
CASSTLALSSYNEQFF	TGCGCCAGCAGCACCCTAGCGCTAAGCTCCTACAATGAGCAGTTCTTC	NA	TRBV4-3	16	once	TRBJ2-1
CASTPSRGDEQYF	TGTGCCAGCACCCCCTCCCGCGGGGACGAGCAGTACTTC	NA	TRBV7-9	13	once	TRBJ2-7
CASSLSTGGAYNEQFF	TGTGCCAGCAGTCTGTCGACAGGGGGAGCCTACAATGAGCAGTTCTTC	TRBD1	TRBV27	16	NA	TRBJ2-1
CASSLVRWTGVEAFF	TGTGCCAGCAGCTTAGTAAGGTGGACAGGGGTTGAAGCTTTCTTT	TRBD1	TRBV11-2	15	NA	TRBJ1-1
CASSALRDSRGYTF	TGTGCCAGCAGTGCCCTCCGGGACAGTCGGGGCTACACCTTC	TRBD1	TRBV25-1	14	NA	TRBJ1-2
CASSLGEGPDTQYF	TGCGCCAGCAGCTTGGGGGAGGGCCCAGATACGCAGTATTTT	TRBD2	TRBV5-1	14	once	TRBJ2-3
CASSIYRTTSNQPQHF	TGTGCCAGTAGTATATACAGGACGACTAGCAATCAGCCCCAGCATTTT	NA	TRBV19	16	NA	TRBJ1-5
CSVESTGTDYEQYF	TGCAGCGTTGAATCCACCGGGACAGACTACGAGCAGTACTTC	TRBD1	TRBV29-1	14	NA	TRBJ2-7
CASSRVPRQLYQPQHF	TGTGCCAGCAGCCGTGTCCCTCGACAGCTCTATCAGCCCCAGCATTTT	NA	TRBV7-8	16	NA	TRBJ1-5
CASSQDHRDRGNGYTF	TGCGCCAGCAGCCAAGACCACCGGGACAGGGGGAATGGCTACACCTTC	TRBD1	TRBV4-3	16	NA	TRBJ1-2
CASSSAGPGTDTQYF	TGCGCCAGCAGCTCTGCGGGTCCCGGCACAGATACGCAGTATTTT	NA	TRBV5-1	15	NA	TRBJ2-3
CASSLGTGFLYEQYF	TGTGCCAGCAGTTTGGGGACAGGGTTTCTCTACGAGCAGTACTTC	TRBD1	TRBV6-1	15	NA	TRBJ2-7
CASSKTGGDGYTF	TGTGCCAGTAGTAAGACAGGGGGTGATGGCTACACCTTC	TRBD1	TRBV19	13	NA	TRBJ1-2
CASSQAKGRGRGETQYF	TGTGCCAGCAGCCAAGCGAAGGGCAGGGGAAGAGGGGAGACCCAGTACTTC	NA	TRBV4-2	17	once	TRBJ2-5
CASSRGNEQFF	TGTGCCAGCAGCAGGGGAAATGAGCAGTTCTTC	NA	TRBV14	11	NA	TRBJ2-1
CASSTDRLQETQYF	TGTGCCAGCAGTACGGACAGACTACAAGAGACCCAGTACTTC	NA	TRBV6-6	14	NA	TRBJ2-5
CASSHRDTSLNTEAFF	TGCGCCAGCAGCCATCGGGACACCTCATTGAACACTGAAGCTTTCTTT	NA	TRBV5-1	16	NA	TRBJ1-1
CASSLPTGRNQPQHF	TGTGCCAGCAGTTTACCGACAGGGCGCAATCAGCCCCAGCATTTT	TRBD1	TRBV28	15	NA	TRBJ1-5
CASATQGQGVDTDTQYF	TGTGCCAGCGCTACTCAAGGACAGGGGGTTGATACAGATACGCAGTATTTT	TRBD1	TRBV5-4	17	NA	TRBJ2-3
CASSPGGYEQYF	TGTGCCAGCTCACCGGGGGGTTACGAGCAGTACTTC	NA	TRBV18	12	NA	TRBJ2-7
CASSFPTGSIDGTEAFF	TGTGCCAGCAGCTTCCCGACAGGGTCAATTGATGGCACTGAAGCTTTCTTT	TRBD1	TRBV5-6	17	NA	TRBJ1-1
CASGLAYARQGRTGELFF	TGTGCTAGTGGTTTGGCTTACGCCCGACAGGGCCGCACCGGGGAGCTGTTTTTT	TRBD1	TRBV12-5	18	NA	TRBJ2-2
CASSTTGPQPQHF	TGTGCCAGCAGCACCACAGGGCCTCAGCCCCAGCATTTT	NA	TRBV28	13	NA	TRBJ1-5
CASSLGHLYTGELFF	TGTGCCAGCAGCCTGGGACACTTATACACCGGGGAGCTGTTTTTT	NA	TRBV4-2	15	once	TRBJ2-2
CAWSARDRANYGYTF	TGTGCCTGGAGTGCACGGGACAGAGCTAACTATGGCTACACCTTC	TRBD1	TRBV30	15	once	TRBJ1-2